The 27 T cell receptor beta chains reported below all come from one sample, sequenced in a study of radiation and T cells in renal cell carcinoma. Time point reported: blood 4 weeks post-SBRT, at nephrectomy. Sample treatment: 15 Gy SBRT to primary tumor, nephrectomy 4 weeks later. Only in-frame clones appear in the TCRdb table, and some are missing; sequencing was by immunoSEQ multiplex PCR. The sample records 30,000 to 40,000 clones, approximately 84% being singletons. Here the sequenced sample was blood, taken from a patient whose treatment included radiotherapy and nephrectomy. The origin of the receptors is a man between 60 and 75 years old with renal cell carcinoma.

The chain employs TRBV5-8 and TRBJ2-4, with D perhaps TRBD2 (5 bases). The length of the CDR3 is 17 residues. Germline CDR1 SGHTS, CDR2 YDEGEE. The V gene lost 0 bases and the J gene lost 2 bases, with 15 bases spanning the gap. Here the CDR3 DNA reads TGTGCCAGCAGCTTGGCTCTTCTAGCCCTTTCCAAAAACATTCAGTACTTC. Encoded protein: CASSLALLALSKNIQYF.

This clone showed up just once. The chain is built from TRBV5-1 and TRBJ1-4; D perhaps matches TRBD1 (5 bases). Germline CDR1 and CDR2: SGHRS and YFSETQ. V was trimmed by 1 base and J by 4 bases, leaving 11 bases between them. This CDR3 has 15 amino acids. The CDR3 loop reads CASSLSGGFNEKLFF. The CDR3, as DNA: TGCGCCAGCAGCTTGTCGGGGGGATTTAATGAAAAACTGTTTTTT.

This CDR3 is CASSKVGNRGNTGELFF. CDR3 DNA: TGTGCCAGCAGCAAAGTAGGGAACAGGGGCAACACCGGGGAGCTGTTTTTT. This chain links TRBV21-1 with TRBJ2-2; TRBD1, the D gene given by the table, was not confirmed from the DNA. TRBV21-1 is a documented pseudogene. The CDR3 consists of 17 residues.

V gene TRBV30 combines with J gene TRBJ2-3; the D gene is possibly TRBD2 (6 bases). The ends were cut back, 8 bases at V and 0 bases at J, with 15 bases in the middle. Germline loops: CDR1 GTSNPN, CDR2 SVGIG (reference sequence). CDR3 length equals 14 residues. The CDR3 DNA reads TGTGCCGCGAACACTGCGGGGAGCACAGATACGCAGTATTTT. Translation: CAANTAGSTDTQYF.

The genes are TRBV5-1 and TRBJ2-7; 8 bases align to TRBD1. V lost 0 bases, J lost 6 bases, and 11 bases stayed unmatched. Germline V gene lookup returns CDR1 SGHRS and CDR2 YFSETQ. The CDR3 is 16 residues long. The CDR3 DNA sequence: TGCGCCAGCAGCTTGGGCGCGACAGGGGTTCTGGGCGAGCAGTACTTC. Residues: CASSLGATGVLGEQYF.

The chain carries TRBV4-2 and TRBJ2-1, with TRBD1 identical over 9 bases. CDR1 is LGHNA and CDR2 is YNFKEQ in the germline V gene. The CDR3 consists of 13 residues. The ends lost 8 bases at V and 9 bases at J; junction bases unmatched: 8. This CDR3 reads CASQGDRDSEQFF. CDR3 DNA sequence: TGTGCCAGCCAGGGGGACAGGGATAGTGAGCAGTTCTTC.

The chain has TRBV6-6 and TRBJ1-4; D gene unclear. The CDR3 runs to 13 residues. Germline CDR1 is MNHNY and CDR2 is SVGAGI (reference sequence). V was trimmed by 5 bases and J by 7 bases, leaving 11 bases between them. The CDR3 DNA sequence: TGTGCCAGCAGTCTGGGCTGGCGTGAAAAACTGTTTTTT. Translated, it gives CASSLGWREKLFF.

The V and J genes are TRBV9 and TRBJ1-1, with 7 positions matching TRBD1. The J segment lost 1 base and the V segment lost 2 bases, leaving 8 bases of the junction unmatched. Germline-derived CDR1 and CDR2 are SGDLS and YYNGEE. This CDR3 is built from 16 residues. CDR3 nucleotides: TGTGCCAGCAGCGTGGGGGCAGGGGGTCAGAACACTGAAGCTTTCTTT. It is translated as CASSVGAGGQNTEAFF.

The chain combines TRBV12-5 with TRBJ1-2, with TRBD1 matching 7 bases. The V gene end was trimmed by 1 base and the J gene end by 12 bases; junction bases not matched to a gene: 8. The CDR3 extends over 13 amino acids. Germline V gene sequence: CDR1 LGHNT, CDR2 FRNRAP. The CDR3 bases are TGTGCTAGTGGTTTGGACTCCCGACAGGGAAACACCTTC. This encodes CASGLDSRQGNTF. Combining the CDR3 with reference TRBV12-5 and TRBJ1-2 gives the whole variable domain DARVTQTPRHKVTEMGQEVTMRCQPILGHNTVFWYRQTMMQGLELLAYFRNRAPLDDSGMPKDRFSAEMPDATLATLKIQPSEPRDSAVYFCASGLDSRQGNTFGSGTRLTVV.

This chain uses TRBV6-5 with TRBJ2-5; D unresolved. Trimming took off 2 bases at V and 0 bases at J, with 4 bases between the two ends. Germline V gene lookup returns CDR1 MNHEY and CDR2 SVGAGI. The CDR3 sequence is 13 residues long. CDR3 residues: CASSYRDQETQYF. The CDR3 bases are TGTGCCAGCAGTTACCGGGACCAAGAGACCCAGTACTTC.

The chain combines TRBV27 with TRBJ2-3; tentative D call: TRBD2 (5 bases). Germline V lookup: CDR1 MNHEY, CDR2 SMNVEV (reference sequence). V shed 2 bases and J shed 5 bases, with 5 bases lying between them. The CDR3 has 12 residues. CDR3: CASSLRGDTQYF. The CDR3 bases are TGTGCCAGCAGTTTACGGGGAGATACGCAGTATTTT.

The V and J genes are TRBV18 and TRBJ2-5, with D tentatively TRBD2 (5 bases). V dropped 0 bases and J dropped 5 bases, with 7 bases sitting between them. This CDR3 has 13 residues. Germline assignment: CDR1 KGHSH and CDR2 LQKENI. CDR3 sequence reads: CASSPPGIETQYF. The CDR3 DNA is TGTGCCAGCTCACCACCCGGGATCGAGACCCAGTACTTC.

This rearrangement joins TRBV7-2 to TRBJ2-5, with unresolved D. Trimming took 5 bases from V and 2 from J, leaving 9 bases between them. Germline CDR1 and CDR2: SGHTA and FQGNSA. CDR3 length: 13 residues. The DNA of the CDR3 is TGTGCCAGCAGCCTAATGAAACAAGAGACCCAGTACTTC. It encodes CASSLMKQETQYF.

The V gene is TRBV18, the J gene TRBJ2-7; no reliable D call. Germline V gene sequence: CDR1 KGHSH, CDR2 LQKENI. Trimming shortened V by 4 bases and J by 3 bases, and 10 bases separated the two germline ends. The CDR3 covers 13 residues. CDR3 loop: CASSRISNYEQYF. The CDR3 region has the DNA TGTGCCAGCTCACGAATATCCAACTACGAGCAGTACTTC.

The gene calls are TRBV2 and TRBJ1-2, with 11 bases fitting TRBD1. With 4 bases clipped from V and 7 bases from J, the junction kept 8 bases outside the gene matches. The CDR3 contains 15 residues. Germline-derived CDR1 and CDR2 are SNHLY and FYNNEI. CDR3 nucleotides: TGTGCCAGCAGTGGTTTAGGACAGGGGGCGGTTGGCTACACCTTC. Amino acids: CASSGLGQGAVGYTF.

The rearrangement joins TRBV30 to TRBJ1-2, with no clear D. The CDR3 contains 14 residues. The V end was cut by 3 bases, the J end by 1 base, with 12 bases between. Germline V lookup: CDR1 GTSNPN, CDR2 SVGIG (reference sequence). CDR3 sequence: CAWRQPGFNYGYTF. Here the CDR3 DNA reads TGTGCCTGGAGACAACCGGGATTTAACTATGGCTACACCTTC.

This sequence joins TRBV11-1 and TRBJ2-2, with D perhaps TRBD2 (5 bases). Germline CDR1 is SGHAT and CDR2 is FQDESV (reference sequence). The CDR3 loop spans 14 amino acids. Deletions cut 6 bases from V and 1 base from J, with 9 bases between. CDR3 amino acids: CASREAGNTGELFF. For the CDR3, the DNA is TGTGCCAGCAGAGAGGCGGGGAACACCGGGGAGCTGTTTTTT.

This chain connects TRBV13 to TRBJ1-2, with D unresolved. CDR3 size: 14 residues. Between the trimmed V and J ends, which lost 0 bases and 8 bases, there was a span of 13 bases. The germline gives CDR1 PRHDT, CDR2 FYEKMQ (reference sequence). DNA for the CDR3: TGTGCCAGCAGCTTAGGACAACGATACGACGGCTACACCTTC. It translates to CASSLGQRYDGYTF.

The chain combines TRBV19 with TRBJ2-3; D not resolved. Germline V gene lookup returns CDR1 LNHDA and CDR2 SQIVND (reference sequence). CDR3 length equals 15 residues. V lost 2 bases, J lost 0 bases, and 9 bases lay in between. This CDR3 reads CASSISGWSTDTQYF. The CDR3 DNA is TGTGCCAGTAGTATATCCGGGTGGAGCACAGATACGCAGTATTTT.

The V and J genes are TRBV30 and TRBJ1-1, with D possibly being TRBD1 (6 bases). V lost 5 bases and J 0 bases, leaving 7 bases between the germline ends. The CDR3 runs to 12 residues. Germline CDR1 reads GTSNPN; CDR2 reads SVGIG (reference sequence). CDR3 nucleotides: TGTGCCTGGGGACAGTTGAACACTGAAGCTTTCTTT. This translates into CAWGQLNTEAFF.

Written as DNA, the CDR3 is TGTGCCAGCAGCTCCGGGACAGGGAAGGCAAACACCATATATTTT. Amino acids: CASSSGTGKANTIYF. This chain links TRBV7-2 with TRBJ1-3; TRBD1 matches 9 bases. Unmatched junction bases numbered 7, after V lost 4 bases and J lost 6 bases. This CDR3 has 15 residues. Germline V gives CDR1 SGHTA, CDR2 FQGNSA.

The genes are TRBV5-1 and TRBJ2-5; 9 bases fit TRBD1. CDR1 SGHRS and CDR2 YFSETQ come from the germline V gene. V was pared by 4 bases and J by 4 bases, with 8 bases of the junction left unmatched. The CDR3 consists of 15 residues. CDR3 amino acids: CASSGGQGESETQYF. The CDR3 nucleotides are TGCGCCAGCAGCGGGGGACAGGGAGAGTCAGAGACCCAGTACTTC.

The V and J genes are TRBV6-5 and TRBJ1-2; a weak D match, TRBD1 (6 bases). Trimming left V 1 base short and J 8 bases short, with 14 bases between. The CDR3 totals 14 residues. CDR1 is MNHEY and CDR2 is SVGAGI in the germline V gene. CDR3 residues: CASSYFREGGGYTF. For the CDR3, the DNA is TGTGCCAGCAGTTACTTTCGGGAAGGGGGAGGCTACACCTTC.

The chain has TRBV6-1 and TRBJ2-5, with D perhaps TRBD1 (6 bases). The V gene lost 6 bases and the J gene lost 7 bases, with 18 bases spanning the gap. CDR3 length equals 14 residues. Looked up from germline, CDR1 is MNHNS and CDR2 is SASEGT. CDR3 nucleotide sequence: TGTGCCAGCAGACTCGCTGGGGGCGCATCGACCCAGTACTTC. Translated: CASRLAGGASTQYF.

The J gene is TRBJ2-3, the V gene TRBV7-8; 11 bases fit TRBD2. The CDR3 loop spans 17 amino acids. CDR1 and CDR2 (germline): SGHVS, FQNEAQ. Trimming removed 4 bases from V and 9 bases from J; junction bases left unmatched: 15. The CDR3 DNA sequence: TGTGCCAGCAGCTCCCTCCGGGGACTAGCGGCGGTCATGACGCAGTATTTT. Its translation is CASSSLRGLAAVMTQYF.

The CDR3 spells CASSLLPNEKLFF. The CDR3 coding sequence is TGCGCCAGCAGCCTTTTACCTAATGAAAAACTGTTTTTT. V gene TRBV4-1 combines with J gene TRBJ1-4; D call uncertain. V shed 4 bases and J shed 3 bases, with 6 bases lying between them. This CDR3 spans 13 amino acids. Germline V gives CDR1 MGHRA, CDR2 YSYEKL.

This chain uses TRBV9 with TRBJ2-4, with D possibly being TRBD2 (5 bases). CDR1 and CDR2 from the germline V gene are SGDLS and YYNGEE. The CDR3 loop spans 14 amino acids. V was trimmed by 0 bases and J by 6 bases, leaving 10 bases between them. CDR3 amino acids: CASSVDPAVNIQYF. In DNA form, the CDR3 reads TGTGCCAGCAGCGTAGATCCAGCGGTAAACATTCAGTACTTC.